This TCR beta chain was sequenced during a study of cytotoxic CD8 clonotypes in ibrutinib-treated CLL (dated by TCRdb to the early 2020s). Turning to the overall study: The cohort included roughly 15 treatment-naive and ten to eleven relapsed/refractory patients; some 18 were IGHV unmutated. Partial responses were observed in roughly 24 patients and complete responses in 2; after a median follow-up of around 68 months, remission was maintained in 15 or so patients and progression was observed in roughly twelve. Samples at response were collected after a median of roughly 13 months of treatment, with a range of 6 to 36 months. Samples averaged approximately 260,000 productive templates and 94,082 productive rearrangements. Of the 86 participants in the trial, 25 to 30 had longitudinal samples available. Cryopreserved peripheral blood mononuclear cells were obtained prior to treatment, at the time of response, and at either disease progression or sustained remission. Every remission and progressive disease sample was obtained while ibrutinib was still being received by the patients. The full study reports these points: Sampling times were not matched between patients in sustained remission and patients whose disease was progressing, and lymph node repertoires were not examined. Baseline clonality exceeded that of age-matched healthy donors and correlated strongly with circulating CD8+ T-cell counts. Public clonotypes were found to be uncommon and were observed to contract or remain stable during treatment; the increase in clonality was shown to reflect expansion of private clonotypes at ibrutinib response. An increase in clonality was observed at ibrutinib response, with clonality remaining stable during sustained remission and falling back toward baseline at progression.

In this sample, this clone turned up a few times. It lacks a known antigen. No base quality information exists; no much larger clone differs at one position. The goal of deep resolution MiSeq sequencing was a depth between 1 in 1 million and 1 in 200,000 T cells, and coverage averaged 10x per clonotype. TCR beta libraries were generated with the immunoSEQ hsTCRB Kit. Per the source publication's procedure: Data were analyzed with ImmunoSEQ Data Assistant and ImmunoSEQ Analyzer, with V, D and J genes assigned per IMGT definitions. Clonality, with values ranging from 0 to 1, was calculated as one minus the normalized Shannon entropy of productive rearrangement frequencies. Only overrepresented clonotypes making up at least 0.05% of the repertoire of each patient were included in the public clonotype analysis. About a dozen age-matched healthy donor repertoires from immuneACCESS served as clonality controls. Entries here come from immuneACCESS through TCRdb and include only in-frame sequences with V and J called. Some clones fail to appear in such tables; in the studies checked, an unresolved V gene covers under half of the shortfall, and the cause of the remainder is unknown. The V and J calls and clone size come from that table; D and trimming were worked out from the DNA. The sample contains 150,000 or so clones, roughly 83% of them found a single time. The top ten constitute roughly 12% of the sample.

Read against the paper, the sample's time point label means: approximately twelve months on ibrutinib. For TCR beta library preparation, about 2 micrograms of genomic DNA was extracted from cryopreserved PBMCs. Longitudinal blood samples from CLL patients on ibrutinib monotherapy underwent high-throughput TCR beta sequencing. Patients were enrolled in a phase 2 open-label single-center ibrutinib monotherapy trial. The receptor comes from a human donor with chronic lymphocytic leukemia. The starting material was PBMCs, obtained after 12 months of ibrutinib treatment.

The CDR3 reads as follows: CASSRSTGTGRGNTIYF. In nucleotides, the sequence is TGTGCCAGCTCAAGATCCACCGGGACAGGGAGGGGAAACACCATATATTTT. The sequence links TRBV18 to TRBJ1-3; 9 bases in the junction line up with TRBD1. The CDR3 runs 17 amino acids, cysteine and phenylalanine included. Only the CDR3 DNA stays, 51 bases, in frame from base 1. CDR1 is given as KGHSH and CDR2 as LQKENI, both from the germline V gene. After removal of 5 bases from V and 4 bases from J, the junction retains 12 bases not matched to a gene. Joined to the reference TRBV18 and TRBJ1-3 proteins, this CDR3 gives the full variable domain: NAGVMQNPRHLVRRRGQEARLRCSPMKGHSHVYWYRQLPEEGLKFMVYLQKENIIDESGMPKERFSAEFPKEGPSILRIQQVVRGDSAAYFCASSRSTGTGRGNTIYFGEGSWLTVV.